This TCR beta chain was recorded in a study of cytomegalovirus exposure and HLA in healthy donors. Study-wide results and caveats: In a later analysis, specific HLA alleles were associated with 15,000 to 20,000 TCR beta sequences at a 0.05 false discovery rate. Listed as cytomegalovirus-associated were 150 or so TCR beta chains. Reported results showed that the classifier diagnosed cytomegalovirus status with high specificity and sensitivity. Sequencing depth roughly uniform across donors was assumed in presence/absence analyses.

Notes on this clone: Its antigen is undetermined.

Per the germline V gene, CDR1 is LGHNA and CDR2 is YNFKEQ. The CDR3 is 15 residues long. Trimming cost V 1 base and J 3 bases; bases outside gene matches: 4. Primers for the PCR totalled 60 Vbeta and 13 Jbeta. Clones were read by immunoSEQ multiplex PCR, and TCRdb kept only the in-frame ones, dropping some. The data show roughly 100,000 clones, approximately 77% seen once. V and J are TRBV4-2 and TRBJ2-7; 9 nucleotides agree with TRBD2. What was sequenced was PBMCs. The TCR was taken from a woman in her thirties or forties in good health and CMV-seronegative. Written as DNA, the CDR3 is TGTGCCAGCAGCCAAGCTAGCGGGGTGCGCTACGAGCAGTACTTC. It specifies CASSQASGVRYEQYF.